Listed below are T cell receptor beta chains from one sample, sequenced in a study of control samples from healthy donors and cancer patients. Generated by immunoSEQ multiplex PCR, the TCRdb table keeps only in-frame clones and is missing some. In all, the sample yields approximately 190,000 clones. Sequencing was carried out using blood. The source of these receptors is a woman in her twenties or thirties in good health. The CDR3 runs from the conserved cysteine through the conserved F or W. The order of the fields is J gene, D gene, V gene, CDR3 protein, CDR3 DNA. D genes are given only for firm matches.

J gene: TRBJ2-7; D gene: NA; V gene: TRBV18; CDR3 protein: CASSLAQGSYEQYF; CDR3 DNA: TGTGCCAGCTCACTGGCGCAGGGCTCCTACGAGCAGTACTTC
J gene: TRBJ2-3; D gene: NA; V gene: TRBV19; CDR3 protein: CASSISGGADTQYF; CDR3 DNA: TGTGCCAGTAGTATATCTGGGGGAGCAGATACGCAGTATTTT
J gene: TRBJ1-2; D gene: NA; V gene: TRBV2; CDR3 protein: CASSERTYTF; CDR3 DNA: TGTGCCAGCAGTGAACGGACGTACACCTTC
J gene: TRBJ2-7; D gene: TRBD2; V gene: TRBV4-2; CDR3 protein: CARKGLPSGLIYEQYF; CDR3 DNA: TGTGCCAGGAAAGGGTTGCCTAGCGGTCTTATATACGAGCAGTACTTC
J gene: TRBJ1-6; D gene: TRBD1; V gene: TRBV4-1; CDR3 protein: CASSQHLRDRPYNSPLHF; CDR3 DNA: TGCGCCAGCAGCCAACACCTCCGGGACAGGCCATATAATTCACCCCTCCACTTT
J gene: TRBJ1-2; D gene: NA; V gene: TRBV6-2/TRBV6-3; CDR3 protein: CASSYWEGVYTF; CDR3 DNA: TGTGCCAGCAGTTATTGGGAGGGAGTCTACACCTTC
J gene: TRBJ2-5; D gene: NA; V gene: TRBV5-4; CDR3 protein: CASSLGQVETQYF; CDR3 DNA: TGTGCCAGCAGCTTGGGACAGGTTGAGACCCAGTACTTC
J gene: TRBJ1-1; D gene: NA; V gene: TRBV7-9; CDR3 protein: CASSFLSGTEAFF; CDR3 DNA: TGTGCCAGCAGCTTTTTGTCCGGGACTGAAGCTTTCTTT
J gene: TRBJ2-1; D gene: NA; V gene: TRBV4-1; CDR3 protein: CASSPLRPGSSYNEQFF; CDR3 DNA: TGCGCCAGCAGCCCCCTGCGTCCGGGGAGCTCCTACAATGAGCAGTTCTTC
J gene: TRBJ2-5; D gene: NA; V gene: TRBV7-2; CDR3 protein: CASSKIQGTQYF; CDR3 DNA: TGTGCCAGCAGCAAGATACAGGGGACCCAGTACTTC
J gene: TRBJ2-7; D gene: TRBD1; V gene: TRBV13; CDR3 protein: CASSFRTGSSYEQYF; CDR3 DNA: TGTGCCAGCAGCTTTCGGACAGGGAGCTCCTACGAGCAGTACTTC
J gene: TRBJ1-6; D gene: TRBD1; V gene: TRBV7-2; CDR3 protein: CASSPDRPPLHF; CDR3 DNA: TGTGCCAGCAGCCCGGACAGGCCACCCCTCCACTTT
J gene: TRBJ2-1; D gene: TRBD2; V gene: TRBV28; CDR3 protein: CASSFRWYGRDNEQFF; CDR3 DNA: TGTGCCAGCAGTTTCCGTTGGTACGGGAGGGACAATGAGCAGTTCTTC
J gene: TRBJ1-1; D gene: NA; V gene: TRBV11-2; CDR3 protein: CASTALNTEAFF; CDR3 DNA: TGTGCCAGCACCGCCTTGAACACTGAAGCTTTCTTT
J gene: TRBJ2-1; D gene: NA; V gene: TRBV27; CDR3 protein: CASSLSRGSRSYNEQFF; CDR3 DNA: TGTGCCAGCAGTTTAAGCCGGGGGAGCCGCTCCTACAATGAGCAGTTCTTC
J gene: TRBJ1-1; D gene: TRBD1; V gene: TRBV4-1; CDR3 protein: CASSQDGTGKNTEAFF; CDR3 DNA: TGCGCCAGCAGCCAAGATGGGACAGGGAAAAACACTGAAGCTTTCTTT
J gene: TRBJ2-6; D gene: TRBD1; V gene: TRBV7-9; CDR3 protein: CASSFYRGSGANVLTF; CDR3 DNA: TGTGCCAGCAGCTTTTACAGGGGCTCTGGGGCCAACGTCCTGACTTTC
J gene: TRBJ1-6; D gene: NA; V gene: TRBV6-5; CDR3 protein: CASSSSGNSPLHF; CDR3 DNA: TGTGCCAGCAGCTCCTCAGGGAATTCACCCCTCCACTTT
J gene: TRBJ2-3; D gene: NA; V gene: TRBV4-2; CDR3 protein: CASSPRGAGTDTQYF; CDR3 DNA: TGTGCCAGCAGCCCTCGGGGGGCGGGTACAGATACGCAGTATTTT
J gene: TRBJ1-2; D gene: TRBD1; V gene: TRBV27; CDR3 protein: CASSFGRGGRNYGYTF; CDR3 DNA: TGTGCCAGCAGTTTCGGCAGGGGGGGCCGAAACTATGGCTACACCTTC
J gene: TRBJ1-2; D gene: NA; V gene: TRBV4-1; CDR3 protein: CASSQARGGGYTF; CDR3 DNA: TGCGCCAGCAGCCAAGCGAGGGGAGGGGGCTACACCTTC
J gene: TRBJ2-3; D gene: NA; V gene: TRBV27; CDR3 protein: CATTPGWGGAYDTQYF; CDR3 DNA: TGTGCCACCACACCCGGTTGGGGGGGGGCGTATGATACGCAGTATTTT
J gene: TRBJ2-1; D gene: TRBD1; V gene: TRBV11-3; CDR3 protein: CASSLSGTGAYNEQFF; CDR3 DNA: TGTGCCAGCAGCTTGTCCGGGACAGGGGCCTACAATGAGCAGTTCTTC
J gene: TRBJ2-2; D gene: NA; V gene: TRBV6-1; CDR3 protein: CASSEWRGPTGELFF; CDR3 DNA: TGTGCCAGCAGTGAATGGAGGGGACCTACCGGGGAGCTGTTTTTT
J gene: TRBJ1-2; D gene: NA; V gene: TRBV5-1; CDR3 protein: CASMPQTGDYGYTF; CDR3 DNA: TGCGCCAGCATGCCTCAGACAGGCGACTATGGCTACACCTTC
J gene: TRBJ1-5; D gene: NA; V gene: TRBV4-1; CDR3 protein: CASSQVGRNQPQHF; CDR3 DNA: TGCGCCAGCAGCCAAGTCGGCCGCAATCAGCCCCAGCATTTT
J gene: TRBJ1-1; D gene: NA; V gene: TRBV7-2; CDR3 protein: CASSLGQTNTEAFF; CDR3 DNA: TGTGCCAGCAGCTTAGGACAGACGAACACTGAAGCTTTCTTT
J gene: TRBJ2-7; D gene: NA; V gene: TRBV27; CDR3 protein: CASSLSPSYEQYF; CDR3 DNA: TGTGCCAGCAGTTTATCCCCGAGCTACGAGCAGTACTTC
J gene: TRBJ2-5; D gene: TRBD2; V gene: TRBV4-2; CDR3 protein: CASSQGASGGARETQYF; CDR3 DNA: TGTGCCAGCAGCCAAGGGGCTAGCGGGGGGGCTCGGGAGACCCAGTACTTC
J gene: TRBJ1-5; D gene: NA; V gene: TRBV6-5; CDR3 protein: CASSGQLNQPQHF; CDR3 DNA: TGTGCCAGCAGCGGACAGCTCAATCAGCCCCAGCATTTT
J gene: TRBJ2-7; D gene: NA; V gene: TRBV7-2; CDR3 protein: CASSLEVREQYF; CDR3 DNA: TGTGCCAGCAGCTTAGAGGTTCGGGAGCAGTACTTC
J gene: TRBJ2-5; D gene: TRBD2; V gene: TRBV6-1; CDR3 protein: CASSEGTTSGTYQETQYF; CDR3 DNA: TGTGCCAGCAGTGAAGGAACGACTAGCGGGACTTACCAAGAGACCCAGTACTTC
J gene: TRBJ1-4; D gene: NA; V gene: TRBV4-3; CDR3 protein: CASSQEGRAGAVYRLFF; CDR3 DNA: TGCGCCAGCAGCCAAGAGGGACGGGCAGGGGCAGTATATAGACTGTTTTTT
J gene: TRBJ2-3; D gene: NA; V gene: TRBV15; CDR3 protein: CATSRTDTQYF; CDR3 DNA: TGTGCCACCAGCCGCACAGATACGCAGTATTTT
J gene: TRBJ1-1; D gene: NA; V gene: TRBV7-9; CDR3 protein: CASSLVIGDEAFF; CDR3 DNA: TGTGCCAGCAGCTTAGTGATAGGGGATGAAGCTTTCTTT
J gene: TRBJ2-5; D gene: TRBD1; V gene: TRBV7-9; CDR3 protein: CASSADRGETQYF; CDR3 DNA: TGTGCCAGCAGCGCGGACAGGGGAGAGACCCAGTACTTC
J gene: TRBJ2-7; D gene: NA; V gene: TRBV10-3; CDR3 protein: CATRAPGADSF; CDR3 DNA: TGTGCCACGCGCGCTCCCGGGGCGGACTCCTTC
J gene: TRBJ2-3; D gene: TRBD1; V gene: TRBV29-1; CDR3 protein: CSVEGQGYTDTQYF; CDR3 DNA: TGCAGCGTTGAGGGACAGGGCTACACAGATACGCAGTATTTT
J gene: TRBJ2-7; D gene: NA; V gene: TRBV7-9; CDR3 protein: CASSLVRTAGEQYF; CDR3 DNA: TGTGCCAGCAGCTTAGTAAGGACAGCGGGGGAGCAGTACTTC